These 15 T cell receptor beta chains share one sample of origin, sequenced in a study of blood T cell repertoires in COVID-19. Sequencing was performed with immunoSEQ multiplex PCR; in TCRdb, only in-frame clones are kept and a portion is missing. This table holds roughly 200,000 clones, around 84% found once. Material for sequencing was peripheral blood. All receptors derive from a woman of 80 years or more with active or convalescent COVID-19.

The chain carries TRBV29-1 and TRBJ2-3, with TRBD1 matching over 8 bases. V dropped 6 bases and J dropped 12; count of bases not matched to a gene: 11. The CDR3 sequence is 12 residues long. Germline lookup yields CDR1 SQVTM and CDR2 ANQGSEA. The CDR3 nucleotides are TGCAGCGTCGTCGCTCAGGGGGCGAATCAGTATTTT. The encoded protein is CSVVAQGANQYF.

The CDR3 DNA follows: TGTGCCAGCAGGGCTAGCGGGAGTAAGTCCTACAATGAGCAGTTCTTC. Its protein is CASRASGSKSYNEQFF. The chain couples TRBV27 to TRBJ2-1; 10 bases fit TRBD2. Germline V gene data show CDR1 as MNHEY and CDR2 as SMNVEV (reference sequence). V dropped 6 bases and J dropped 1; count of bases not matched to a gene: 6. The CDR3 has 16 amino acids.

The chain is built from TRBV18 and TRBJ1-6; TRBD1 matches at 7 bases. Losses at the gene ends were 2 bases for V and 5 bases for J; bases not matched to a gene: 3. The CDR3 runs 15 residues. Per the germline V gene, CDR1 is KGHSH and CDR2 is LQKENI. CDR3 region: CASSPSTGNNSPLHF. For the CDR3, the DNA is TGTGCCAGCTCACCATCGACAGGGAATAATTCACCCCTCCACTTT.

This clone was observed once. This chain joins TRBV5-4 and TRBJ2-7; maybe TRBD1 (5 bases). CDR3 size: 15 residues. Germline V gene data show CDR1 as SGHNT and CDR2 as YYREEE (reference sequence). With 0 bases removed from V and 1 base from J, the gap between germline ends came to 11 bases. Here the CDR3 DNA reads TGTGCCAGCAGCTTGGTAACAGGCTTTTCCTACGAGCAGTACTTC. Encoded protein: CASSLVTGFSYEQYF.

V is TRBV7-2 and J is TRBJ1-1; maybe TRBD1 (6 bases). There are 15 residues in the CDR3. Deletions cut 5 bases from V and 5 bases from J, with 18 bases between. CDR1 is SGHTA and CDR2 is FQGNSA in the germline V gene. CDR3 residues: CASSPKTGQRTEAFF. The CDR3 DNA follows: TGTGCCAGCAGCCCCAAGACAGGCCAGAGGACTGAAGCTTTCTTT.

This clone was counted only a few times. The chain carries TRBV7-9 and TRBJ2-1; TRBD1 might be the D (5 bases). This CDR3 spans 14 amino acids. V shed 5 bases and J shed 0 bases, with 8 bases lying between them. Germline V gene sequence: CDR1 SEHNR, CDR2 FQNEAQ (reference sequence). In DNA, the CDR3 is TGTGCCAGCAGCCGACAGAGCTCCTACAATGAGCAGTTCTTC. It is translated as CASSRQSSYNEQFF.

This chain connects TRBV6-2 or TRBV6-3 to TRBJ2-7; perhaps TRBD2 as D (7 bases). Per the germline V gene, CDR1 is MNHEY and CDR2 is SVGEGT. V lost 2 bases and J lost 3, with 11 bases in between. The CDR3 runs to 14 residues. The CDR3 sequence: CASSYGGARYEQYF. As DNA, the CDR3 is TGTGCCAGCAGTTACGGGGGGGCCCGCTACGAGCAGTACTTC.

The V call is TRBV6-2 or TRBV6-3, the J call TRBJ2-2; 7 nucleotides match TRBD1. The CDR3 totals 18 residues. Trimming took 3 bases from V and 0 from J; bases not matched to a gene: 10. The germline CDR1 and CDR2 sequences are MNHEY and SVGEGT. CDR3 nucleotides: TGTGCCAGCAGTTATTCGACAGGGCTCCACCCGAACACCGGGGAGCTGTTTTTT. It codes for CASSYSTGLHPNTGELFF.

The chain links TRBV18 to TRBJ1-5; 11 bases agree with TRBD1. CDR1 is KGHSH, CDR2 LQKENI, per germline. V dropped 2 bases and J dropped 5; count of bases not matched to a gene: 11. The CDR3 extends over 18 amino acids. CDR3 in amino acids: CASSPNQLGTGGDQPQHF. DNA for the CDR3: TGTGCCAGCTCACCAAACCAGCTTGGGACAGGGGGGGATCAGCCCCAGCATTTT.

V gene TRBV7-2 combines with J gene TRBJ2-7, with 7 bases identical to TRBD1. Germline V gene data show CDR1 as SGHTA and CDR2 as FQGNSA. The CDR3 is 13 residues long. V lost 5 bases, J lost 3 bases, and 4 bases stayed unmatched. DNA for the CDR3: TGTGCCAGCAGCGCTGGGGACAGCTACGAGCAGTACTTC. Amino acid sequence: CASSAGDSYEQYF.

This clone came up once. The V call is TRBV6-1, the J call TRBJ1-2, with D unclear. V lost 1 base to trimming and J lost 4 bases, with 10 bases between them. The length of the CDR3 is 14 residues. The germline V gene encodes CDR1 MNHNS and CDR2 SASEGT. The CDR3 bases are TGTGCCAGCAGTGAAGTGACATCCCCCTATGGCTACACCTTC. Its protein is CASSEVTSPYGYTF.

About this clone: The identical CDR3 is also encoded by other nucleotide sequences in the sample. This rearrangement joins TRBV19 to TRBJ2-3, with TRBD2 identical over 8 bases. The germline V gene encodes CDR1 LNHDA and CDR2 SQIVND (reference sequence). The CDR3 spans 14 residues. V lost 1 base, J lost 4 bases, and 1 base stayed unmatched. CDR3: CASSIAGGADTQYF. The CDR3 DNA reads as TGTGCCAGTAGTATAGCGGGGGGGGCAGATACGCAGTATTTT.

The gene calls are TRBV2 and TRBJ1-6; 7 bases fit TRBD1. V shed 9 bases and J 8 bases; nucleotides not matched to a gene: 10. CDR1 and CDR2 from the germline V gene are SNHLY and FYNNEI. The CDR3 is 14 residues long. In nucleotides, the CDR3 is TGTGCCAGTGCCCTGACAGGGTCAGATTCACCCCTCCACTTT. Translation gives CASALTGSDSPLHF.

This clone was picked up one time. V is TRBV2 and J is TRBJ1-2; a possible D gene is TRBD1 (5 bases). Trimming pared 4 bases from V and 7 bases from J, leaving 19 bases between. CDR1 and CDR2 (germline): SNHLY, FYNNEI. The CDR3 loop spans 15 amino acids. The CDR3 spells CASSGARLGPSGYTF. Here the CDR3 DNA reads TGTGCCAGCAGTGGTGCCAGGTTGGGGCCGAGTGGCTACACCTTC. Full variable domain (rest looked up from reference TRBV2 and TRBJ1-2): EPEVTQTPSHQVTQMGQEVILRCVPISNHLYFYWYRQILGQKVEFLVSFYNNEISEKSEIFDDQFSVERPDGSNFTLKIRSTKLEDSAMYFCASSGARLGPSGYTFGSGTRLTVV.

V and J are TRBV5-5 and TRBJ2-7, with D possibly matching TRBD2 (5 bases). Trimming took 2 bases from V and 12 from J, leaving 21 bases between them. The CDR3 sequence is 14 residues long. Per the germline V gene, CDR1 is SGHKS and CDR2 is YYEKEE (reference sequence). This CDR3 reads CASSLSDGKGVVYF. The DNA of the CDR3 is TGTGCCAGCAGCTTATCTGACGGGAAAGGCGTCGTGTACTTC.